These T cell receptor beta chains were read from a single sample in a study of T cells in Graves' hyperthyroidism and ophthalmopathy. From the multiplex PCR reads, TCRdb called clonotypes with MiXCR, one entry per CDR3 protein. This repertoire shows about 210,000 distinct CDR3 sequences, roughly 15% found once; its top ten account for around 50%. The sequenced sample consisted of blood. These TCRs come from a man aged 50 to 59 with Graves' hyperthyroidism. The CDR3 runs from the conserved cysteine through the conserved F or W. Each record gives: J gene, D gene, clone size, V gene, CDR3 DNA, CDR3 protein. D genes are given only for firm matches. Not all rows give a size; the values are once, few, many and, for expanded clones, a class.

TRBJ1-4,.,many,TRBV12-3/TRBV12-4,TGTGCCAGCAGTACCAGGGGCACTAATGAAAAACTGTTTTTT,CASSTRGTNEKLFF
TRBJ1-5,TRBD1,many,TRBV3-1,TGTGCCAGCAGCCACGGATACCAGGGGGATGTTCAGCCCCAGCATTTT,CASSHGYQGDVQPQHF
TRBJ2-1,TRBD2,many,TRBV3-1,TGTGCCAGCAGCCTCGCTGAGACTAGCGTAGGCAATGAGCAGTTCTTC,CASSLAETSVGNEQFF
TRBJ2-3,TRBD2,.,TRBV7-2,TGTGCCAGCAGCTTAAGACAGCGGGAGACAGATACGCAGTATTTT,CASSLRQRETDTQYF
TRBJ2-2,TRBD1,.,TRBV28,TGTGCCAGCAGCCCGAGGGGGACAGCCAACACCGGGGAGCTGTTTTTT,CASSPRGTANTGELFF
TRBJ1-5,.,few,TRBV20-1,TGCAGTGCTAGAGATGAGGGAGCCTATAGCAATCAGCCCCAGCATTTT,CSARDEGAYSNQPQHF
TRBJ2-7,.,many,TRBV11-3,TGTGCCAGTCAGGCGGGCTCCTACGAGCAGTACTTC,CASQAGSYEQYF
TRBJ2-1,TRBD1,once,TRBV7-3,TGTGCCAGCAGCTCGATAACAGGGGGCTATACGGTGGTTTCACCCCATGAGCAGTTCTTC,CASSSITGGYTVVSPHEQFF
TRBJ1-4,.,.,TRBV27,TGTGCCAGCAGTTTGGGTTTCGGAGGGCCTAATGAAAAACTGTTTTTT,CASSLGFGGPNEKLFF
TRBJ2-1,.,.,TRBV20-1,TGCAGTGCTCCCCCTAGCACAACCCACTACAATGAGCAGTTCTTC,CSAPPSTTHYNEQFF
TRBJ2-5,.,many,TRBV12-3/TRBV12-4,TGTGCCAGCAGTTTAAGCCGGGGAAGGGAAGAGACCCAGTACTTC,CASSLSRGREETQYF
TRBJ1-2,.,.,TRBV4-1,TGCGCCAGCAGCCAGGACAAGGGTAACTATGGCTACACCTTC,CASSQDKGNYGYTF
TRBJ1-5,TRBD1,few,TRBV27,TGTGCCAGCAGGGACAGGGTTTATAGCAATCAGCCCCAGCATTTT,CASRDRVYSNQPQHF
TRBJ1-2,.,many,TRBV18,TGTGCCAGCTCACCCCGAAACTATGGCTACACCTTC,CASSPRNYGYTF
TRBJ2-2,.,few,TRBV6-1,TGTGCCAGCAGTGAAGTGGGGGGCGGGGAGCTGTTTTTT,CASSEVGGGELFF
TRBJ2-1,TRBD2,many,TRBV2,TGTGCCAGCAGCCTACTTAGCGGGAGCGAAGAAGAGCAGTTCTTC,CASSLLSGSEEEQFF
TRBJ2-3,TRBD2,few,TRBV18,TGTGCCAGCTCACCTCGGACTAGCGGGAGGGAAAGAGATACGCGGTATTTT,CASSPRTSGRERDTRYF
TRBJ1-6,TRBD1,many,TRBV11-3,TGTGCCAGCAGCTTGTCGGGACAGTCACCCCTCCACTTT,CASSLSGQSPLHF
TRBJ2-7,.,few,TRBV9,TGTGCCAGCAGCGTAGACGGGAGTAAGTACGAGCAGTACTTC,CASSVDGSKYEQYF